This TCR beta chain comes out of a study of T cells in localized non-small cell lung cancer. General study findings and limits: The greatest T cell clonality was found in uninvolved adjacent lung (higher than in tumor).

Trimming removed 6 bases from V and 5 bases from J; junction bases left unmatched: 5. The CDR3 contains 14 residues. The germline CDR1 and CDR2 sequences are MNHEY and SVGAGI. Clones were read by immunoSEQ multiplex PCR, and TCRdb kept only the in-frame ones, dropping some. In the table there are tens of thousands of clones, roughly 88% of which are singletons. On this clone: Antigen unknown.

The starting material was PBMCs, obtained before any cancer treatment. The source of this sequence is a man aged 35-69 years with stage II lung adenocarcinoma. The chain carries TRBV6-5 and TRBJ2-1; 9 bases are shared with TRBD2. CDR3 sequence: CASRRGGVNNEQFF. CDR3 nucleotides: TGTGCCAGCAGGCGGGGGGGAGTCAACAATGAGCAGTTCTTC.